Listed below are T cell receptor beta chains from one sample, sequenced in a study of blood T cell repertoires in COVID-19. Generated by immunoSEQ multiplex PCR, the TCRdb table keeps only in-frame clones and is missing some. The repertoire holds approximately 310,000 clones, roughly 86% seen once, with less than 9.5% in the top ten. Sequencing was carried out using peripheral blood. These receptors were obtained from a woman aged 45 to 65 who had recovered from COVID-19. Each CDR3 is given with its conserved first and last residue. D genes are given only for firm matches. Only some rows state a clone size, as once, few, many or a class for expanded clones.

j_gene,abundance,v_gene,d_gene,CDR3aa,CDR3nt
TRBJ1-2,NA,TRBV10-3,TRBD1,CAISLGQGAYGYTF,TGTGCCATCAGCCTTGGACAGGGGGCTTATGGCTACACCTTC
TRBJ2-3,NA,TRBV7-2,NA,CASSPQGSDTQYF,TGTGCCAGCAGCCCGCAGGGGTCCGATACGCAGTATTTT
TRBJ1-5,few,TRBV10-3,TRBD1,CAISTGVNQPQHF,TGTGCCATCAGTACAGGGGTCAATCAGCCCCAGCATTTT
TRBJ2-1,NA,TRBV12-5,NA,CASGSSRIGQFRQFF,TGTGCTAGTGGTAGCTCTAGAATAGGACAGTTTCGGCAGTTCTTC
TRBJ2-5,few,TRBV9,NA,CASSDRRGSWETQYF,TGTGCCAGCAGCGACCGCAGGGGTTCATGGGAGACCCAGTACTTC
TRBJ2-3,NA,TRBV27,NA,CASSRNRYTDTQYF,TGTGCCAGCAGTCGGAACAGATATACAGATACGCAGTATTTT
TRBJ2-7,NA,TRBV5-1,TRBD2,CASSLGLAGGPVYEQYF,TGCGCCAGCAGCTTGGGACTAGCGGGAGGGCCGGTCTACGAGCAGTACTTC
TRBJ2-1,NA,TRBV18,NA,CASSPGSPGEFF,TGTGCCAGCTCACCCGGGTCCCCAGGGGAGTTCTTC
TRBJ1-1,NA,TRBV7-9,NA,CASSFTANTEAFF,TGTGCCAGCAGCTTTACAGCGAACACTGAAGCTTTCTTT
TRBJ1-1,NA,TRBV27,NA,CASRGGHLNTEAFF,TGTGCCAGCAGAGGGGGACACCTAAACACTGAAGCTTTCTTT
TRBJ2-3,NA,TRBV11-2,NA,CASSSGTKRDTQYF,TGTGCCAGCAGCTCCGGGACAAAGAGGGATACGCAGTATTTT
TRBJ1-6,once,TRBV28,NA,CASSSWTASSYNSPLHF,TGTGCCAGCAGTTCATGGACGGCTAGCTCCTATAATTCACCCCTCCACTTT
TRBJ2-7,NA,TRBV2,TRBD1,CASSRQGPSYEQYF,TGTGCCAGCAGTCGACAGGGCCCCTCCTACGAGCAGTACTTC
TRBJ2-2,NA,TRBV3-1/TRBV3-2,TRBD1,CASSQGVTGRIGELFF,TGTGCCAGCAGCCAAGGAGTGACAGGGCGGATCGGGGAGCTGTTTTTT
TRBJ1-1,NA,TRBV29-1,NA,CSAIPGKPEAFF,TGCAGCGCCATACCAGGGAAGCCTGAAGCTTTCTTT
TRBJ2-2,NA,TRBV6-6,NA,CASSYMTNGELFF,TGTGCCAGCAGTTATATGACAAACGGGGAGCTGTTTTTT
TRBJ1-1,NA,TRBV7-2,TRBD1,CASSIARGRNTEAFF,TGTGCCAGCAGCATTGCGAGGGGGCGGAACACTGAAGCTTTCTTT
TRBJ2-7,once,TRBV18,TRBD1,CASSGQGAYEQYF,TGTGCCAGCTCAGGGCAGGGGGCCTACGAGCAGTACTTC
TRBJ2-1,NA,TRBV18,NA,CASSSTLDSHGVQFF,TGTGCCAGCTCATCTACGCTGGACAGTCATGGTGTGCAGTTCTTC
TRBJ2-7,NA,TRBV5-1,TRBD1,CASSPTGGGYEQYF,TGCGCCAGCAGCCCGACAGGGGGGGGATACGAGCAGTACTTC